This entry lists 9 T cell receptor beta chains sequenced from one sample in a study of siplizumab effects on memory and regulatory T cells. Only in-frame clones appear in the TCRdb table, and some are missing; sequencing was by immunoSEQ multiplex PCR. The top ten clones hold roughly 1.5% of a sample with about 120,000 clones, around 94% of them seen once. Sequencing used non-Treg CD4+ T cells sorted from blood. The receptors derive from a human donor in good health.

The CDR3, as DNA: TGCGCCAGCAGCTTTTATCTTTCCTACAATGAGCAGTTCTTC. Its translation: CASSFYLSYNEQFF. V usage is TRBV5-1 and J usage is TRBJ2-1, with D hard to call. This CDR3 is 14 amino acids long. The V end lost 2 bases, the J end lost 1 base, and 7 bases lay between the germline ends. CDR1 and CDR2 from the germline V gene are SGHRS and YFSETQ.

This chain joins TRBV19 and TRBJ2-1; 8 nucleotides agree with TRBD2. This CDR3 has 15 amino acids. Trimming cost V 3 bases and J 5 bases; bases outside gene matches: 6. In germline, CDR1 is LNHDA, CDR2 SQIVND (reference sequence). The CDR3 is CASSIEVAGNNEQFF. CDR3 nucleotide sequence: TGTGCCAGTAGTATTGAGGTAGCGGGGAACAATGAGCAGTTCTTC.

The chain couples TRBV7-7 to TRBJ2-2, with D perhaps matching TRBD1 (5 bases). The CDR3 is 13 residues long. CDR1 is SSHAT, CDR2 FNYEAQ, per germline (reference sequence). V lost 6 bases and J lost 5, with 10 bases in between. The DNA for the CDR3 is TGTGCCAGCAGGACACAGGAAACCGGGGAGCTGTTTTTT. Encoded protein: CASRTQETGELFF.

The V gene is TRBV7-2, the J gene TRBJ2-3; D may be TRBD1 or TRBD2 (5 bases each). CDR3 length equals 15 residues. Per the germline V gene, CDR1 is SGHTA and CDR2 is FQGNSA. V lost 5 bases and J 5 bases, leaving 17 bases between the germline ends. CDR3 sequence: CASSHLWDGKDTQYF. The CDR3 coding sequence is TGTGCCAGCAGCCACCTTTGGGACGGGAAAGATACGCAGTATTTT.

The chain couples TRBV27 to TRBJ1-1; D unresolved. CDR3 size: 17 residues. Germline V CDR1 and CDR2: MNHEY, SMNVEV (reference sequence). V was pared by 3 bases and J by 2 bases, with 19 bases between. CDR3 nucleotides: TGTGCCAGCAGTTTGACCGGGGTCCTCAAGGTTAACACTGAAGCTTTCTTT. Translating it yields CASSLTGVLKVNTEAFF.

The chain recombines TRBV4-2 with TRBJ2-1; 8 bases match TRBD1. The length of the CDR3 is 17 residues. V shed 0 bases, J shed 9 bases, and the junction held 13 bases outside the gene matches. Looked up from germline, CDR1 is LGHNA and CDR2 is YNFKEQ. The CDR3 reads CASSQERIGTGGGEQFF. CDR3 DNA sequence: TGTGCCAGCAGCCAAGAACGTATAGGGACAGGAGGGGGTGAGCAGTTCTTC.

This chain links TRBV6-6 with TRBJ1-1, with D hard to call. The germline V and J ends were trimmed by 0 bases and 0 bases, with 8 bases remaining between them. This CDR3 region has 15 residues. The V gene's germline CDR1 is MNHNY and CDR2 SVGAGI (reference sequence). CDR3 sequence: CASSYSTRLNTEAFF. CDR3 sequence (DNA): TGTGCCAGCAGTTACTCGACCAGATTGAACACTGAAGCTTTCTTT.

The V and J genes are TRBV6-5 and TRBJ2-7; D ambiguous. Germline CDR1 MNHEY, CDR2 SVGAGI. The V gene lost 5 bases and the J gene lost 5 bases, with 16 bases spanning the gap. The CDR3 has 14 amino acids. The DNA for the CDR3 is TGTGCCAGCAGTCGCCAGGTGTTGGGGAACGAGCAGTACTTC. Its translation is CASSRQVLGNEQYF.

The chain employs TRBV5-1 and TRBJ2-2; TRBD2 agrees at 10 bases. The germline V gene encodes CDR1 SGHRS and CDR2 YFSETQ. J was trimmed by 7 bases and V by 4 bases; bases with no gene match: 7. This CDR3 has 15 residues. CDR3 in DNA: TGCGCCAGCAGCCCTCTAGCGGGAGAGATCGGGGAGCTGTTTTTT. Translated: CASSPLAGEIGELFF.